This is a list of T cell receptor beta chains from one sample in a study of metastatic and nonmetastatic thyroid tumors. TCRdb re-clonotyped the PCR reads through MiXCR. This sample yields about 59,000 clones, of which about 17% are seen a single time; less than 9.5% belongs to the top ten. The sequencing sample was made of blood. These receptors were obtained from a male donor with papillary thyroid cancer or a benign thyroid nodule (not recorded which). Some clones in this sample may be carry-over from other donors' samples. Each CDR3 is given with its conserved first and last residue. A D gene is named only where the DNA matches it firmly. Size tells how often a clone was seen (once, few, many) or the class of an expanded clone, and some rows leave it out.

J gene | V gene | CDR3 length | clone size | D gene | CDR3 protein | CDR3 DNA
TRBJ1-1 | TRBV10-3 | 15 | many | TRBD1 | CAISGGTGGDTEAFF | TGTGCCATCAGTGGCGGGACAGGGGGAGACACTGAAGCTTTCTTT
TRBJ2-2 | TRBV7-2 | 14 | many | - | CASSWATGTGELFF | TGTGCCAGCAGCTGGGCTACAGGGACCGGGGAGCTGTTTTTT
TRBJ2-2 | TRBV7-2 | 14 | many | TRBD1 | CASSLGTGTGELFF | TGTGCCAGCAGCTTGGGGACAGGCACCGGGGAGCTGTTTTTT
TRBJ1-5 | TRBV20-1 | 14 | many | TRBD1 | CSAPGTGDHQPQHF | TGCAGTGCTCCCGGGACAGGGGATCACCAGCCCCAGCATTTT
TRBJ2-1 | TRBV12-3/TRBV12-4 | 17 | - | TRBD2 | CASSQSGTSLRNGEQFF | TGTGCCAGCAGCCAATCCGGGACTAGCTTGAGAAATGGTGAGCAGTTCTTC
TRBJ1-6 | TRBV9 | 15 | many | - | CASSVGGGSDSPLHF | TGTGCCAGCAGCGTAGGTGGGGGATCGGATTCACCCCTCCACTTT
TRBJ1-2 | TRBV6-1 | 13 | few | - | CASIEEQGLGYTF | TGTGCCAGTATTGAAGAGCAGGGATTGGGCTACACCTTC
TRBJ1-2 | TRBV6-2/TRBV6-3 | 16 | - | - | CASSYGVLHTRYCYTF | TGTGCCAGCAGTTACGGAGTGTTGCACACCCGCTATTGCTACACCTTC
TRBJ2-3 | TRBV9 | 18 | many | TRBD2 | CASSVASGGPISSDTQYF | TGTGCCAGCAGCGTAGCATCGGGGGGGCCCATCTCGTCAGATACGCAGTATTTT
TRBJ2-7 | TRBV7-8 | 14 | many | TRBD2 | CASSLTSATYEQYF | TGTGCCAGCAGCTTAACTAGCGCTACCTACGAGCAGTACTTC
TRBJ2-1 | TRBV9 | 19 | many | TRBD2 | CASSETGTSGRSANNEQFF | TGTGCCAGCAGCGAGACCGGGACTAGCGGGAGAAGCGCTAACAATGAGCAGTTCTTC
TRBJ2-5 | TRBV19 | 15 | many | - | CASSIGYRPQETQYF | TGTGCCAGTAGTATAGGTTACAGACCGCAAGAGACCCAGTACTTC
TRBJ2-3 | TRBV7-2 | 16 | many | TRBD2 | CASSHVAGGKTDTQYF | TGTGCCAGCAGCCACGTCGCCGGGGGGAAGACAGATACGCAGTATTTT
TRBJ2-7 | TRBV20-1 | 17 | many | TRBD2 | CSARDLLAGEDSYEQYF | TGCAGTGCTAGAGACCTCCTCGCGGGGGAAGACTCCTACGAGCAGTACTTC
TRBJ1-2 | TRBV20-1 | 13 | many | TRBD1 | CSATTGERSGYTF | TGCAGTGCTACGACAGGGGAAAGGTCTGGCTACACCTTC
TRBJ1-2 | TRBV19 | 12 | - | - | CVSCGGSPGYTF | TGTGTCAGTTGTGGGGGTAGTCCTGGCTACACCTTC
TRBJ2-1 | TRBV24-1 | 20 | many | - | CATSELRTVRLGSSFCEQFF | TGTGCCACCAGTGAACTACGGACCGTCCGATTGGGTTCTAGCTTCTGTGAGCAGTTCTTC
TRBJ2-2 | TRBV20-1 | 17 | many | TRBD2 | CSARLPGLAGDLRELFF | TGCAGTGCTAGACTCCCGGGACTAGCGGGAGATTTGAGGGAGCTGTTTTTT
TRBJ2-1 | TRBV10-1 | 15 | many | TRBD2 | CASSRTSGEVNEQFF | TGCGCCAGCAGTAGGACTAGCGGGGAGGTCAATGAGCAGTTCTTC
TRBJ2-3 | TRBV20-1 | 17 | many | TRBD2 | CSATGLSGGPSTDTQYF | TGCAGTGCAACGGGACTAAGCGGGGGACCTAGCACAGATACGCAGTATTTT
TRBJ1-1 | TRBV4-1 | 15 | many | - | CASSQVTAMNTEAFF | TGCGCCAGCAGCCAAGTCACAGCAATGAACACTGAAGCTTTCTTT
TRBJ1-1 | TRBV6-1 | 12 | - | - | CASSPWNTEAFF | TGTGCCAGCAGTCCATGGAACACTGAAGCTTTCTTT
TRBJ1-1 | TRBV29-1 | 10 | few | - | CSVEELIAFF | TGCAGCGTTGAGGAGCTTATTGCTTTCTTT
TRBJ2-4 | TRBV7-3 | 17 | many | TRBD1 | CASSLLGTGVAKNIQYF | TGTGCCAGCAGCCTCCTTGGGACAGGGGTGGCCAAAAACATTCAGTACTTC
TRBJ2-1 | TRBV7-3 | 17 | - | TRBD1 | CASSRDRPGVPGGEQFF | TGTGCCAGCAGCCGGGACAGACCAGGAGTCCCTGGGGGTGAGCAGTTCTTC
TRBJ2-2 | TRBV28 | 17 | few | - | CASSFLQKCSTTGELFF | TGTGCCAGCAGTTTCCTTCAGAAGTGCTCCACCACCGGTGAGCTGTTTTTT
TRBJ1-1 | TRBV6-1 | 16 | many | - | CASSAKDLGVNTEAFF | TGTGCCAGCAGTGCTAAAGACCTGGGAGTGAACACTGAAGCTTTCTTT
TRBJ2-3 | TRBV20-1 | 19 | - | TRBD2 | CSARDLPSRGRDSTDTQYF | TGCAGTGCTAGAGATCTCCCCTCTAGAGGGAGGGATAGCACAGATACGCAGTATTTT
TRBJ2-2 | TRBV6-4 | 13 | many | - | CASSGTNTGELFF | TGTGCCAGCAGTGGGACTAACACCGGGGAGCTGTTTTTT
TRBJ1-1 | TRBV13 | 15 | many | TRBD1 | CASSLNPGQGPEAFF | TGTGCCAGCAGCTTAAACCCCGGACAGGGTCCTGAAGCTTTCTTT
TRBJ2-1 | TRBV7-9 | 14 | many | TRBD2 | CASSTETSVNEQFF | TGTGCCAGCAGCACCGAGACTAGCGTCAATGAGCAGTTCTTC
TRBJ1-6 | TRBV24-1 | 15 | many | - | CATMTEPAYNSPLHF | TGTGCCACCATGACAGAGCCCGCGTATAATTCACCCCTCCACTTT
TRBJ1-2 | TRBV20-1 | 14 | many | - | CSARGARSNYGYTF | TGCAGTGCTAGAGGGGCCCGATCTAACTATGGCTACACCTTC
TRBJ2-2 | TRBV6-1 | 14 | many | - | CASKIGRDTGELFF | TGTGCCAGCAAGATCGGCCGGGACACCGGGGAGCTGTTTTTT
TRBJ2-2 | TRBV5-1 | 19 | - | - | CASSPRDRESSGSTGELFF | TGCGCCAGCAGCCCCCGGGACAGAGAGTCTAGCGGATCGACCGGGGAGCTGTTTTTT
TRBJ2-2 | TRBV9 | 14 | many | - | CASSTSSGTGELFF | TGTGCCAGCAGCACTAGTAGCGGCACCGGGGAGCTGTTTTTT
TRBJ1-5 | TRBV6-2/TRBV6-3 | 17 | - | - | CASSYSGPPGGNQPQHF | TGTGCCAGCAGTTACTCTGGACCCCCGGGGGGCAATCAGCCACAGCATTTT
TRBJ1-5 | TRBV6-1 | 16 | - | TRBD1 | CASSQLGQLSNQPQHF | TGTGCCAGCAGCCAGCTGGGACAGCTTAGCAATCAGCCCCAGCATTTT
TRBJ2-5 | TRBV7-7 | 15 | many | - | CASSLLYGNQETQYF | TGTGCTAGCAGCTTACTCTACGGTAACCAAGAGACCCAGTACTTC
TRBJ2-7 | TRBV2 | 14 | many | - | CASSSSLLSYEQYF | TGTGCCAGCAGTTCGTCTTTACTCTCCTACGAGCAGTACTTC
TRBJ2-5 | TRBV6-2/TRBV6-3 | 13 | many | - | CASTRLVKETQYF | TGTGCCAGCACCCGACTAGTAAAAGAGACCCAGTACTTC
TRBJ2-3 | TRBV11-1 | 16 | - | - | CASILGGGYSTDTQYF | TGTGCCAGCATCCTAGGAGGGGGTTACTCGACAGATACGCAGTATTTT
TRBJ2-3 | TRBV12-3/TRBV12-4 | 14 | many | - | CASSPQGRTDTQYF | TGTGCCAGCAGTCCACAGGGTCGGACAGATACGCAGTATTTT
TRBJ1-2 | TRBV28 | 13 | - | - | CASSFGSIYCYTF | TGTGCCAGCAGTTTTGGGAGCATCTATTGCTACACCTTC
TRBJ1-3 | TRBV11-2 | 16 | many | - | CASSQRRAVSGNTIYF | TGTGCCAGCAGCCAGAGGCGCGCAGTGTCTGGAAACACCATATATTTT
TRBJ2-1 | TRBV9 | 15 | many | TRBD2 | CASSVGSGPYNEQFF | TGTGCCAGCAGCGTAGGTAGCGGGCCATACAATGAGCAGTTCTTC
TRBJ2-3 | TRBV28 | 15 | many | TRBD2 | CASSRLAGGTDTQYF | TGTGCCAGCAGTAGGCTAGCGGGGGGCACAGATACGCAGTATTTT
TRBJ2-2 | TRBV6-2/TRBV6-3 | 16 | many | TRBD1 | CASIDRNDRGTGELFF | TGTGCCAGCATAGACCGGAACGACAGGGGAACCGGGGAGCTGTTTTTT
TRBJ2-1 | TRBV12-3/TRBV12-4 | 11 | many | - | CASSSGNEQFF | TGTGCCAGCAGTTCAGGCAATGAGCAGTTCTTC
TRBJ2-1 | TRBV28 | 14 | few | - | CASSLRPTANEQFF | TGTGCCAGCAGTTTAAGGCCGACGGCGAATGAGCAATTCTTC
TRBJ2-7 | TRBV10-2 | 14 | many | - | CASSESPETYEQYF | TGCGCCAGCAGTGAGTCCCCAGAAACCTACGAGCAGTACTTC